Sequencing of this T cell receptor (beta chain) was carried out in a study of blood T cell repertoires in COVID-19. Looking at the study overall: T cells, B-cell-depleted T cells, or PBMCs provided the cDNA or gDNA that served as material.

Under the authors' procedure: Quantification of nucleated cells was approximated via reference gene primer amplification. Generated by immunoSEQ multiplex PCR, the TCRdb table keeps only in-frame clones and is missing some. V and J calls and clone size are those listed in that table; D and trimming were worked out from the DNA. The table shows approximately 100,000 clones, with roughly 85% occurring only once. The CDR3 has 18 residues. Germline V gene lookup returns CDR1 MDHEN and CDR2 SYDVKM. V lost 6 bases, J lost 0 bases, and 8 bases stayed unmatched. J is TRBJ2-4 and V is TRBV28; 13 positions agree with TRBD2. Sample: peripheral blood. The TCR originated in a man aged 50-60 years in a cohort sampled during active COVID-19. CDR3 protein: CASSPGLAGVLAKNIQYF. The CDR3, as DNA: TGTGCCAGCAGCCCCGGACTAGCGGGGGTTCTAGCCAAAAACATTCAGTACTTC.